This T cell receptor beta chain was retrieved from a study of blood T cells in healthy people across ages. Broader study findings: Unsorted PBMCs prevented conclusive naive versus antigen-experienced comparison. In older individuals, TCR beta diversity per million T cells was lower, falling roughly linearly with age.

There are 14 residues in the CDR3. Germline CDR1 and CDR2: LGHNA and YSLEER. For the second PCR, which ran for about 7 to 12 cycles, a sample-barcoded 5' primer and a J-beta primer mix were used. MiXCR, applied by TCRdb to the 5' RACE reads, yields one record per CDR3 protein. The top ten hold about 4% of the sample, which has roughly 1.5 million distinct CDR3 sequences, approximately 43% seen once. Total RNA was extracted at no less than 5 micrograms per sample. Comments on this clonotype: Antigen unknown. An end of the junction does not agree with germline; a read error may underlie this.

The sequence came from a woman aged 18-30 years in good health. The sequenced sample was blood. The chain recombines TRBV4-3 with TRBJ1-4; no reliable D call. Here the CDR3 reads CASSSVTTNDKLFF. For the CDR3, the DNA is TGCGCCAGCAGCTCAGTTACAACTAATGATAAACTGTTTTTT.